This is a list of T cell receptor beta chains from one sample in a study of cytomegalovirus exposure and HLA in healthy donors. Assay used: immunoSEQ multiplex PCR; TCRdb lists only in-frame clones, some missing. The data hold under 200,000 clones, with roughly four fifths observed a single time. Sample: PBMCs. All receptors come from a male donor in good health and CMV-seropositive. Each CDR3 is given with its conserved first and last residue. Fields, in order: clone size, J gene, D gene, V gene, CDR3 DNA, CDR3 protein. D genes are given only for firm matches. The size entry is marked missing in some rows and otherwise reads once, few, many or a size class.

clone_size: NA; j_call: TRBJ2-7; d_call: NA; v_call: TRBV6-1; cdr3_nt: TGTGCCAGCAGTGCTCAGGGTGAGCAGTACTTC; cdr3_aa: CASSAQGEQYF
clone_size: NA; j_call: TRBJ2-5; d_call: NA; v_call: TRBV18; cdr3_nt: TGTGCCAGCTCTCTCAGGACAGAAGAGACCCAGTACTTC; cdr3_aa: CASSLRTEETQYF
clone_size: NA; j_call: TRBJ1-1; d_call: TRBD1; v_call: TRBV18; cdr3_nt: TGTGCCAGCTCACCACTGGGACAGCTGAACACTGAAGCTTTCTTT; cdr3_aa: CASSPLGQLNTEAFF
clone_size: NA; j_call: TRBJ2-6; d_call: NA; v_call: TRBV7-2; cdr3_nt: TGTGCCAGCAGCTCACCGGCTGGGGCCAACGTCCTGACTTTC; cdr3_aa: CASSSPAGANVLTF
clone_size: NA; j_call: TRBJ2-3; d_call: TRBD2; v_call: TRBV7-8; cdr3_nt: TGTGCCAGCACCCCCGGGGGAGCGGGGGGTGATACGCAGTATTTT; cdr3_aa: CASTPGGAGGDTQYF
clone_size: NA; j_call: TRBJ1-2; d_call: TRBD1; v_call: TRBV7-9; cdr3_nt: TGTGCCAGCAGCGGAGCAGGGGGCTGGAACTATGGCTACACCTTC; cdr3_aa: CASSGAGGWNYGYTF
clone_size: NA; j_call: TRBJ1-6; d_call: TRBD1; v_call: TRBV5-1; cdr3_nt: TGCGCCAGCAGCTTGGGGTCACGACAGGGAGGCACCCTCCACTTT; cdr3_aa: CASSLGSRQGGTLHF
clone_size: once; j_call: TRBJ2-5; d_call: TRBD1; v_call: TRBV6-1; cdr3_nt: TGTGCCAGCGGAGACAGGGAGTACCAAGAGACCCAGTACTTC; cdr3_aa: CASGDREYQETQYF
clone_size: NA; j_call: TRBJ1-1; d_call: NA; v_call: TRBV18; cdr3_nt: TGTGCCAGCTCGACAGTTATGGGCACTGAAGCTTTCTTT; cdr3_aa: CASSTVMGTEAFF
clone_size: NA; j_call: TRBJ1-2; d_call: TRBD1; v_call: TRBV5-1; cdr3_nt: TGCGCCAGCAGCTTCGCGGGACAGGATTTTTCCTATCGAGGCTACACCTTC; cdr3_aa: CASSFAGQDFSYRGYTF
clone_size: NA; j_call: TRBJ1-5; d_call: NA; v_call: TRBV19; cdr3_nt: TGTGCCAGTAGAACAGTCGATAGCAATCAGCCCCAGCATTTT; cdr3_aa: CASRTVDSNQPQHF
clone_size: NA; j_call: TRBJ2-2; d_call: NA; v_call: TRBV19; cdr3_nt: TGTGCCAGTAGTATAGTTGGGGCACGGGAGCTGTTTTTT; cdr3_aa: CASSIVGARELFF